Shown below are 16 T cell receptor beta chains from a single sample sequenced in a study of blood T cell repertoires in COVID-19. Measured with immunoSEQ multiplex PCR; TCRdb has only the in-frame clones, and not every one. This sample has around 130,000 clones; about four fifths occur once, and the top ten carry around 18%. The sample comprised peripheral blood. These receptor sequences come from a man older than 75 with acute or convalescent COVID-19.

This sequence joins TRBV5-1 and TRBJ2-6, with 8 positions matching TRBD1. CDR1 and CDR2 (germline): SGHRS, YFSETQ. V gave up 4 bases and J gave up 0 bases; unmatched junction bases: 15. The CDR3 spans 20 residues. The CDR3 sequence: CASSPRGQGPSISGANVLTF. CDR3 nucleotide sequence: TGCGCCAGCAGCCCCCGTGGACAGGGTCCTTCTATCTCTGGGGCCAACGTCCTGACTTTC.

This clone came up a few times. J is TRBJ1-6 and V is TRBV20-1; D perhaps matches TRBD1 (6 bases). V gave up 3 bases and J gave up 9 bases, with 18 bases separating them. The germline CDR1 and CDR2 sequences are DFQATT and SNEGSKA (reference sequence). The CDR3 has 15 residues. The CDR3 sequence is CSASRGGDPVSPLHF. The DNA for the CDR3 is TGCAGTGCTAGTAGGGGGGGGGACCCTGTTTCACCCCTCCACTTT.

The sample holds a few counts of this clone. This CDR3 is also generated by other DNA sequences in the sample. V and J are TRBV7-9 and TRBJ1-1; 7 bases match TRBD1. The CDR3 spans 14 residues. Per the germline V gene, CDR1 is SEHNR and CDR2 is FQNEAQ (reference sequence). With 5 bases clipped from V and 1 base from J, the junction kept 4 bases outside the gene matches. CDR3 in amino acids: CASSPTGWNTEAFF. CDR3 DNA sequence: TGTGCCAGCAGCCCGACAGGGTGGAACACTGAAGCTTTCTTT.

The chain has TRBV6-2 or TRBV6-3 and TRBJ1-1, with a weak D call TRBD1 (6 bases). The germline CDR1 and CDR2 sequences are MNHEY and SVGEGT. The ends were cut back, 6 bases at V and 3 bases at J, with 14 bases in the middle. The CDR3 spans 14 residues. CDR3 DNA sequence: TGTGCCAGCAGCTCAGGGGACCCATACACTGAAGCTTTCTTT. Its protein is CASSSGDPYTEAFF.

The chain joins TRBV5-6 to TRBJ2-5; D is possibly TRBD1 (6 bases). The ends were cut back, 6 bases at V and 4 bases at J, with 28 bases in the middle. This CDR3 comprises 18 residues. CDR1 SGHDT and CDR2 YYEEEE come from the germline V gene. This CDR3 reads CASTSIRQAPRGGETQYF. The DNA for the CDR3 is TGTGCCAGCACCTCGATCCGGCAGGCCCCACGAGGGGGAGAGACCCAGTACTTC. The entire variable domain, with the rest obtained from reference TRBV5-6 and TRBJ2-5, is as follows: DAGVTQSPTHLIKTRGQQVTLRCSPKSGHDTVSWYQQALGQGPQFIFQYYEEEERQRGNFPDRFSGHQFPNYSSELNVNALLLGDSALYLCASTSIRQAPRGGETQYFGPGTRLLVL.

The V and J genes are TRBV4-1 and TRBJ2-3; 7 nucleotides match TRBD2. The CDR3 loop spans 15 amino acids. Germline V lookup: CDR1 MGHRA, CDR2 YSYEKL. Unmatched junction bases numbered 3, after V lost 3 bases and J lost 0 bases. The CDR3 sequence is CASSQGLPSTDTQYF. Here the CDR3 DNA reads TGCGCCAGCAGCCAGGGACTACCTAGCACAGATACGCAGTATTTT.

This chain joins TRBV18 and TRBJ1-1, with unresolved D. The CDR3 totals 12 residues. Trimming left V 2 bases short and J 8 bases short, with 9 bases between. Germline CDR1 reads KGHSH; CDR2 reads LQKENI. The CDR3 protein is CASSPKEREAFF. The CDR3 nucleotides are TGTGCCAGCTCACCAAAGGAGAGGGAAGCTTTCTTT.

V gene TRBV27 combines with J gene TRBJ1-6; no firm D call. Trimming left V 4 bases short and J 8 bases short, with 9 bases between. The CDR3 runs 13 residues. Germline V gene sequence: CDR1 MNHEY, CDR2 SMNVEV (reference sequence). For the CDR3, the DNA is TGTGCCAGCAGTTCCGACTTCTATTCACCCCTCCACTTT. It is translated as CASSSDFYSPLHF.

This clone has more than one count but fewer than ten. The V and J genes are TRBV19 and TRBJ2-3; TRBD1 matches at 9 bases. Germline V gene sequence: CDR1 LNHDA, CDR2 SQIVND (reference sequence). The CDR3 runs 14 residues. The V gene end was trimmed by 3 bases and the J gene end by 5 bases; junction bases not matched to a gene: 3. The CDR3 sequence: CASSMTGGIDTQYF. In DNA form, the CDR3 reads TGTGCCAGTAGTATGACAGGGGGGATAGATACGCAGTATTTT.

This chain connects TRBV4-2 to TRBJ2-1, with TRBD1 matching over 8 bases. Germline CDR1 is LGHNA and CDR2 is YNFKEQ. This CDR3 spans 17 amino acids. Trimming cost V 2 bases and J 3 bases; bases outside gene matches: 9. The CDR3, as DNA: TGTGCCAGCAGCCAAAAATTCGGACAGGGAGTCTACAATGAGCAGTTCTTC. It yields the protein CASSQKFGQGVYNEQFF.

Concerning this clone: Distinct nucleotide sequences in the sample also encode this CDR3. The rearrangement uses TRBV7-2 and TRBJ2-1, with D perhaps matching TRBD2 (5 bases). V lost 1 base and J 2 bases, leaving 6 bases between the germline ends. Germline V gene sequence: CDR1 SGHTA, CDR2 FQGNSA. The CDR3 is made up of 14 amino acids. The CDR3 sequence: CASSLDGTYNEQFF. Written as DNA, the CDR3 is TGTGCCAGCAGCTTAGACGGGACCTACAATGAGCAGTTCTTC.

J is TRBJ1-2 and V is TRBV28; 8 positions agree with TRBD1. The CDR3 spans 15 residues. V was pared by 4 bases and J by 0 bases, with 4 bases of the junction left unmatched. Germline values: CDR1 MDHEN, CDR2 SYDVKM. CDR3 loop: CASSSPDRANYGYTF. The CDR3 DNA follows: TGTGCCAGCAGTTCCCCGGACAGGGCTAACTATGGCTACACCTTC.

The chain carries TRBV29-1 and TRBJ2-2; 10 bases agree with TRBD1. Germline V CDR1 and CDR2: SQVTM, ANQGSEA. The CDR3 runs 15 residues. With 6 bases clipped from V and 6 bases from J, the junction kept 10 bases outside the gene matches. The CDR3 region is CSVPRQGADAGELFF. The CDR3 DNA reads TGCAGCGTCCCCCGACAGGGGGCGGACGCCGGGGAGCTGTTTTTT.

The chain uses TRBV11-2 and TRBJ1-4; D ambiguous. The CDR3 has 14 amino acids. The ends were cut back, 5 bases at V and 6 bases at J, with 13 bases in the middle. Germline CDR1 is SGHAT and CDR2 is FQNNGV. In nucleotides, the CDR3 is TGTGCCAGCAGCAGAACAGCTGGTGATGAAAAACTGTTTTTT. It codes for CASSRTAGDEKLFF.

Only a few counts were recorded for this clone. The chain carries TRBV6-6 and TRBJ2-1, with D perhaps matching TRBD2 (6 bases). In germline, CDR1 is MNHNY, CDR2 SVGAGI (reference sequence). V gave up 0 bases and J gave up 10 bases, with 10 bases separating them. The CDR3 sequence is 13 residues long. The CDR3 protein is CASSYSGGREQFF. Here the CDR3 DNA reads TGTGCCAGCAGTTACTCCGGGGGAAGAGAGCAGTTCTTC.

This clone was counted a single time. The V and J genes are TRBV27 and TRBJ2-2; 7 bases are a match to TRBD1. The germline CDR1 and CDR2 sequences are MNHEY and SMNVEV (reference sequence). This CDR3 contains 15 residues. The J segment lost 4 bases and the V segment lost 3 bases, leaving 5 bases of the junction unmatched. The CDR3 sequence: CASSFLGGLTGELFF. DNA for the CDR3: TGTGCCAGCAGTTTCCTAGGGGGCCTCACCGGGGAGCTGTTTTTT.